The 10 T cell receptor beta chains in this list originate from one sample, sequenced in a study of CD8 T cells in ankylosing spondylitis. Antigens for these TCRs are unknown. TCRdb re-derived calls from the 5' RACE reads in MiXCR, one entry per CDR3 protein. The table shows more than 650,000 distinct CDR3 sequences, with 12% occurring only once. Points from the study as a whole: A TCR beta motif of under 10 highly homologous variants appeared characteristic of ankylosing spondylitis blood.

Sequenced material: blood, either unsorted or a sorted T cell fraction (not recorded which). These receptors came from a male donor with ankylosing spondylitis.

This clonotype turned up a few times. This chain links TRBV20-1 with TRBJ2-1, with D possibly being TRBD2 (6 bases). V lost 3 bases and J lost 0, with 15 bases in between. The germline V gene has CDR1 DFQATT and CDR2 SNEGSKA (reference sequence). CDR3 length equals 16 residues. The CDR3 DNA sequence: TGCAGTGCTAGGTTAACCATAGCGGTCTCCTACAATGAGCAGTTCTTC. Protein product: CSARLTIAVSYNEQFF.

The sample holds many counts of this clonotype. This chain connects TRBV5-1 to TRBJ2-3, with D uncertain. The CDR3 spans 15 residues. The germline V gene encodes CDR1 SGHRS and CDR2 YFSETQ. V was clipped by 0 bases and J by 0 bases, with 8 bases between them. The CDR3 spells CASSLGQESTDTQYF. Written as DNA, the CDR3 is TGCGCCAGCAGCTTGGGGCAGGAGAGCACAGATACGCAGTATTTT.

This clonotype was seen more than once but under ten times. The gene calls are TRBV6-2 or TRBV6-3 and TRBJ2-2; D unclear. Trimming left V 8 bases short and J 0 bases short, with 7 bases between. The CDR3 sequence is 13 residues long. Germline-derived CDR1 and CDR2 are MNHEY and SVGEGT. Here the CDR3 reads CASASTNTGELFF. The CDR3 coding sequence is TGTGCCAGCGCCTCCACGAACACCGGGGAGCTGTTTTTT.

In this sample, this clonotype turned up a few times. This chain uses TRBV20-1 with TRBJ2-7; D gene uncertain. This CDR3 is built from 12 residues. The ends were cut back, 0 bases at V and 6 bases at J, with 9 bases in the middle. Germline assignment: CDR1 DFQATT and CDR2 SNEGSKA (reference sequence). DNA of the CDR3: TGCAGTGCTAGAGATCTACACGTCGAGCAGTACTTC. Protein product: CSARDLHVEQYF.

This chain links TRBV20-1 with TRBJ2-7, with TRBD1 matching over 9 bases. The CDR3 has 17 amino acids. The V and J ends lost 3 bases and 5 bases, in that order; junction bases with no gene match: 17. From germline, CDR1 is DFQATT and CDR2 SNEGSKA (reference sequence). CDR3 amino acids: CSASQRGYRGPSHEQYF. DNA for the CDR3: TGCAGTGCTAGCCAGAGGGGGTACAGGGGGCCTTCACACGAGCAGTACTTC.

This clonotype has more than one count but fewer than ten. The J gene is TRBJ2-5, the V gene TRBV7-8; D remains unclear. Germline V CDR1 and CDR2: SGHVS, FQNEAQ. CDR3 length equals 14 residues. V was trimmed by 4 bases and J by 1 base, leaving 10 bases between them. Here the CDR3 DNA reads TGTGCCAGCAGCTCCCGACTGTTCCAAGAGACCCAGTACTTC. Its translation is CASSSRLFQETQYF.

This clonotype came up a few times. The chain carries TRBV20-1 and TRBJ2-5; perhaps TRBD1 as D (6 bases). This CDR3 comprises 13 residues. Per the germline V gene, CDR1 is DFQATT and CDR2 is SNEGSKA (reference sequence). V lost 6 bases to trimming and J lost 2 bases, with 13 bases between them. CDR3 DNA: TGCAGTGCCGGAGGACAGACTCAAGAGACCCAGTACTTC. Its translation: CSAGGQTQETQYF.

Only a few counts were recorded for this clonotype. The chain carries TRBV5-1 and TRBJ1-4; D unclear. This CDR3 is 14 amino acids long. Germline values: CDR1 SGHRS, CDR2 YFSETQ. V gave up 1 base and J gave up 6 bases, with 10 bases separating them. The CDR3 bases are TGCGCCAGCAGCTTGAGACCCCGGGATGAAAAACTGTTTTTT. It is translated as CASSLRPRDEKLFF.

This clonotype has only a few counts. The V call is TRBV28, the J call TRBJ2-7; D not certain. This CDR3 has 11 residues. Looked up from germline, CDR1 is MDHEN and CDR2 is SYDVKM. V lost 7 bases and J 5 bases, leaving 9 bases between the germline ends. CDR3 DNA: TGTGCCAGCACCACTCGAGACGAGCAGTACTTC. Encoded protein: CASTTRDEQYF.

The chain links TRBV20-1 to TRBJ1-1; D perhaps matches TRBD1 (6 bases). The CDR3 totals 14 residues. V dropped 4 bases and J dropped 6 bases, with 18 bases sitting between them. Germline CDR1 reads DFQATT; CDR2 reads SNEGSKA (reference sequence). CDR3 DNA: TGCAGTGCTATAAGTGGCAGGGGAAGGCCTGAAGCTTTCTTT. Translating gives CSAISGRGRPEAFF.